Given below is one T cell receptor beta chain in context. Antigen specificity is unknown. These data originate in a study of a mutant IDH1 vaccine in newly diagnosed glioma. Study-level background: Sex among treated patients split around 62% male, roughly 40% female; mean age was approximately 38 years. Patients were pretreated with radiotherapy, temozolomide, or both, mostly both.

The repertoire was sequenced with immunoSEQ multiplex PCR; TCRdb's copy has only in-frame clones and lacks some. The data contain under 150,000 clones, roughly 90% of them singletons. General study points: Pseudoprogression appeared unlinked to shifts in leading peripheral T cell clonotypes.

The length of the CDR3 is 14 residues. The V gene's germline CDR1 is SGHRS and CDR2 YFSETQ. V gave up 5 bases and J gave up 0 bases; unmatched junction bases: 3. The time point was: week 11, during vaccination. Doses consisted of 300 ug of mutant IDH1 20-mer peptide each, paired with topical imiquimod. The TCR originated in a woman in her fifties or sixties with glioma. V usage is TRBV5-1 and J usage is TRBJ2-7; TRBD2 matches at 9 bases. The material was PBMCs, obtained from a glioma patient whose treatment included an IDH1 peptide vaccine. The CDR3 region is CASRKAGGSYEQYF. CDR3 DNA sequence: TGCGCCAGCAGGAAAGCGGGGGGCTCCTACGAGCAGTACTTC.